Listed here are 28 T cell receptor beta chains from one sample, sequenced in a study of blood T cell repertoires in COVID-19. Profiling relied on immunoSEQ multiplex PCR, and the TCRdb table lists in-frame clones only, not all of them. The sample lists fewer than 200,000 clones; just under 90% were seen once. The material sequenced was peripheral blood. The receptor source for this set is a woman under 30 who had recovered from COVID-19.

The rearrangement links TRBV30 to TRBJ1-6; D ambiguous. V was shortened by 4 bases and J by 10 bases, with 14 bases between the two germline ends. The CDR3 runs 13 residues. Germline values: CDR1 GTSNPN, CDR2 SVGIG (reference sequence). CDR3 loop: CAWTAEGGSPLHF. DNA of the CDR3: TGTGCCTGGACCGCCGAGGGTGGATCACCCCTCCACTTT.

The chain links TRBV19 to TRBJ1-2; 8 nucleotides match TRBD1. Germline CDR1 LNHDA, CDR2 SQIVND (reference sequence). Unmatched junction bases numbered 3, after V lost 6 bases and J lost 3 bases. CDR3 length equals 13 residues. As DNA, the CDR3 is TGTGCCAGTAGCATGACAGGGGACTATGGCTACACCTTC. Protein product: CASSMTGDYGYTF.

The chain joins TRBV15 to TRBJ1-1; D unresolved. Per the germline V gene, CDR1 is LNHNV and CDR2 is YYDKDF (reference sequence). This CDR3 is 13 amino acids long. V lost 5 bases and J 8 bases, leaving 15 bases between the germline ends. This CDR3 reads CATSGRARVEAFF. The DNA of the CDR3 is TGTGCCACCAGCGGGAGGGCGCGGGTGGAAGCTTTCTTT.

The V call is TRBV7-2, the J call TRBJ2-2; 7 bases fit TRBD2. The CDR3 spans 15 residues. Trimming cost V 3 bases and J 1 base; bases outside gene matches: 2. Germline lookup yields CDR1 SGHTA and CDR2 FQGNSA. The CDR3 spells CASSFSGGNTGELFF. CDR3 coding DNA: TGTGCCAGCAGCTTCTCGGGAGGGAACACCGGGGAGCTGTTTTTT. The whole variable domain, filled in from reference TRBV7-2 and TRBJ2-2, reads GAGVSQSPSNKVTEKGKDVELRCDPISGHTALYWYRQSLGQGLEFLIYFQGNSAPDKSGLPSDRFSAERTGGSVSTLTIQRTQQEDSAVYLCASSFSGGNTGELFFGEGSRLTVL.

The V gene is TRBV6-5, the J gene TRBJ2-7; 13 bases match TRBD2. Germline V gives CDR1 MNHEY, CDR2 SVGAGI. The V gene end was trimmed by 2 bases and the J gene end by 1 base; junction bases not matched to a gene: 2. The CDR3 sequence is 16 residues long. This chain's CDR3 is CASSYAGLAGSYEQYF. The CDR3 DNA reads TGTGCCAGCAGTTACGCGGGACTAGCGGGATCCTACGAGCAGTACTTC.

V is TRBV6-5 and J is TRBJ2-7, with 15 bases fitting TRBD2. After removal of 6 bases from V and 7 bases from J, the junction contained 7 bases not matched to a gene. Germline V gives CDR1 MNHEY, CDR2 SVGAGI. The length of the CDR3 is 15 residues. Written as DNA, the CDR3 is TGTGCCAGCAGCTTGGGACTAGCGGGGGGTAGGGAGCAGTACTTC. Amino acids: CASSLGLAGGREQYF.

The chain is built from TRBV7-2 and TRBJ1-5; unclear D gene. This CDR3 spans 16 amino acids. Germline loops: CDR1 SGHTA, CDR2 FQGNSA. V was shortened by 1 base and J by 0 bases, with 10 bases between the two germline ends. As DNA, the CDR3 is TGTGCCAGCAGCTTAGTATCGGGGTATAGCAATCAGCCCCAGCATTTT. It specifies CASSLVSGYSNQPQHF.

The chain uses TRBV24-1 and TRBJ1-2; 7 positions match TRBD1. Germline V gives CDR1 KGHDR, CDR2 SFDVKD. V lost 4 bases and J lost 7; bases outside the gene matches: 8. The CDR3 runs to 14 residues. CDR3 sequence: CATSERTGLGGYTF. The CDR3 coding sequence is TGTGCCACCAGTGAAAGGACAGGACTCGGTGGCTACACCTTC.

The DNA for the CDR3 is TGTGCCAGCTCACCGGACAACCAAGAGACCCAGTACTTC. Its translation is CASSPDNQETQYF. The chain combines TRBV18 with TRBJ2-5, with a weak D call TRBD1 (5 bases). The V end was cut by 3 bases, the J end by 0 bases, with 5 bases between. CDR1 is KGHSH, CDR2 LQKENI, per germline. The CDR3 sequence is 13 residues long.

This chain links TRBV29-1 with TRBJ2-1, with a weak D call TRBD1 (5 bases). Germline lookup yields CDR1 SQVTM and CDR2 ANQGSEA. The V end lost 7 bases, the J end lost 4 bases, and 8 bases lay between the germline ends. This CDR3 comprises 11 residues. The CDR3, as DNA: TGCAGCGCCCAGGGTTACAATGAGCAGTTCTTC. This sequence encodes CSAQGYNEQFF.

The chain joins TRBV6-5 to TRBJ1-2; TRBD1 might be the D (5 bases). V was clipped by 7 bases and J by 6 bases, with 15 bases between them. The CDR3 covers 13 residues. Germline CDR1 and CDR2: MNHEY and SVGAGI. The CDR3 reads CASTHGQGNGYTF. In DNA, the CDR3 is TGTGCCAGCACCCACGGCCAGGGTAATGGCTACACCTTC.

In this sample, this clone turned up once. The chain joins TRBV19 to TRBJ2-2; 8 bases agree with TRBD1. This CDR3 comprises 16 residues. The germline CDR1 and CDR2 sequences are LNHDA and SQIVND (reference sequence). The trim removed 9 bases at V and 2 bases at J, leaving 11 bases unmatched. The CDR3 region is CASRRAQGVNTGELFF. CDR3 DNA: TGTGCCAGCAGGCGGGCACAGGGGGTTAACACCGGGGAGCTGTTTTTT.

V usage is TRBV7-6 and J usage is TRBJ1-1, with D perhaps TRBD1 (6 bases). From germline, CDR1 is SGHVS and CDR2 FNYEAQ. Trimming left V 2 bases short and J 1 base short, with 17 bases between. This CDR3 contains 17 residues. This CDR3 is CASSLPHLTGPNTEAFF. CDR3 in DNA: TGTGCCAGCAGCTTACCTCATCTGACAGGACCGAACACTGAAGCTTTCTTT.

The V call is TRBV24-1, the J call TRBJ2-1; 7 bases fit TRBD2. Germline CDR1 is KGHDR and CDR2 is SFDVKD. The J segment lost 0 bases and the V segment lost 4 bases, leaving 5 bases of the junction unmatched. The CDR3 runs to 16 residues. The CDR3 DNA follows: TGTGCCACCAGTGACCCAACTAGCGTCTCCTACAATGAGCAGTTCTTC. Encoded protein: CATSDPTSVSYNEQFF.

In the case of this clone: One end of the junction fails to match germline, which may point to a read error. This sequence joins TRBV7-8 and TRBJ1-2; the D is unclear. The CDR3 length is 11 residues. Germline V CDR1 and CDR2: SGHVS, FQNEAQ. CDR3 bases: TGTGCCAGCAGCTTAGGGTATCTGACATCCTTC. This translates into CASSLGYLTSF.

This chain uses TRBV6-2 or TRBV6-3 with TRBJ2-7, with a tentative D call TRBD2 (5 bases). This CDR3 has 16 amino acids. With 6 bases removed from V and 5 bases from J, the gap between germline ends came to 23 bases. CDR1 and CDR2 from the germline V gene are MNHEY and SVGEGT. The CDR3 sequence is CASSRMLGDSSDEQYF. CDR3 nucleotides: TGTGCCAGCAGCCGTATGTTGGGAGATTCTTCAGACGAGCAGTACTTC.

The rearrangement links TRBV9 to TRBJ2-5, with D perhaps TRBD2 (5 bases). Trimming shortened V by 4 bases and J by 1 base, and 14 bases separated the two germline ends. The CDR3 covers 15 residues. In germline, CDR1 is SGDLS, CDR2 YYNGEE. The CDR3 spells CASSPIGSSQETQYF. DNA of the CDR3: TGTGCCAGCAGCCCTATAGGGAGTAGCCAAGAGACCCAGTACTTC.

The chain links TRBV7-9 to TRBJ1-5; weak D call: TRBD1 (5 bases). The CDR3 runs to 15 residues. V gave up 0 bases and J gave up 7 bases, with 13 bases separating them. Germline CDR1 and CDR2: SEHNR and FQNEAQ (reference sequence). The CDR3, as DNA: TGTGCCAGCAGCTTAGCGGGACTGGGGGAGCAGCCCCAGCATTTT. This sequence encodes CASSLAGLGEQPQHF.

The chain is built from TRBV29-1 and TRBJ2-1; 13 nucleotides match TRBD2. V dropped 0 bases and J dropped 4; count of bases not matched to a gene: 9. Germline CDR1 and CDR2: SQVTM and ANQGSEA. The CDR3 consists of 18 residues. Here the CDR3 reads CSVEEEGLAGVVYNEQFF. The CDR3 nucleotides read TGCAGCGTTGAAGAAGAAGGACTAGCGGGAGTAGTTTACAATGAGCAGTTCTTC.

The DNA for the CDR3 is TGTGCCAGCAGTGACACATTGAACACTGAAGCTTTCTTT. Its translation: CASSDTLNTEAFF. This rearrangement joins TRBV6-2 or TRBV6-3 to TRBJ1-1, with D unresolved. The V and J ends lost 5 bases and 0 bases respectively, with 7 bases between them. Germline CDR1 and CDR2: MNHEY and SVGEGT. The CDR3 has 13 amino acids.

The chain has TRBV5-1 and TRBJ1-5; D perhaps matches TRBD1 (6 bases). The CDR3 loop spans 15 amino acids. Trimming shortened V by 3 bases and J by 0 bases, and 10 bases separated the two germline ends. From germline, CDR1 is SGHRS and CDR2 YFSETQ. CDR3 bases: TGCGCCAGCAGCTGGACAGCCGATAGCAATCAGCCCCAGCATTTT. This gives the protein CASSWTADSNQPQHF. The full variable domain, with the rest looked up from reference TRBV5-1 and TRBJ1-5, is KAGVTQTPRYLIKTRGQQVTLSCSPISGHRSVSWYQQTPGQGLQFLFEYFSETQRNKGNFPGRFSGRQFSNSRSEMNVSTLELGDSALYLCASSWTADSNQPQHFGDGTRLSIL.

The chain carries TRBV6-2 or TRBV6-3 and TRBJ2-4; no clear D gene. V gave up 2 bases and J gave up 7 bases, with 3 bases separating them. Looked up from germline, CDR1 is MNHEY and CDR2 is SVGEGT. The CDR3 length is 11 residues. Here the CDR3 DNA reads TGTGCCAGCAGTTACGGCAACATTCAGTACTTC. It translates to CASSYGNIQYF.

This chain links TRBV29-1 with TRBJ1-1, with D unresolved. V lost 2 bases to trimming and J lost 10 bases, with 8 bases between them. There are 10 residues in the CDR3. Germline values: CDR1 SQVTM, CDR2 ANQGSEA. The CDR3 here is CSVEKGGAFF. The CDR3, as DNA: TGCAGCGTTGAAAAAGGCGGAGCTTTCTTT.

This clone was observed a single time. The rearrangement joins TRBV3-1 (or the pseudogene TRBV3-2) to TRBJ2-7, with D hard to call. Trimming removed 0 bases from V and 6 bases from J, with 6 bases in between. The germline V gene has CDR1 LGHDT and CDR2 YNNKEL (reference sequence). The CDR3 extends over 12 amino acids. CDR3 amino acids: CASSQDSGEQYF. In DNA form, the CDR3 reads TGTGCCAGCAGCCAAGACAGTGGCGAGCAGTACTTC.

The sample holds one count of this clone. The chain links TRBV11-2 to TRBJ2-7, with 10 bases lining up with TRBD2. Germline assignment: CDR1 SGHAT and CDR2 FQNNGV. The junction had 9 bases not matched to a gene; V was cut back by 3 bases and J by 1 base. This CDR3 is 17 amino acids long. As DNA, the CDR3 is TGTGCCAGCAGCTTCACCCATAGCGGGGGGCTTTCCTACGAGCAGTACGTC. This encodes CASSFTHSGGLSYEQYV.

V usage is TRBV6-2 or TRBV6-3 and J usage is TRBJ2-7; D possibly corresponds to TRBD2 (6 bases). Germline assignment: CDR1 MNHEY and CDR2 SVGEGT. The V gene lost 2 bases and the J gene lost 6 bases, with 11 bases spanning the gap. The length of the CDR3 is 13 residues. The CDR3 is CASSYPGVPEQYV. The CDR3 DNA follows: TGTGCCAGCAGTTACCCGGGGGTCCCCGAGCAGTACGTC.

The chain recombines TRBV9 with TRBJ2-7; the match to TRBD1 covers 9 bases. The V and J ends lost 3 bases and 3 bases, in that order; junction bases with no gene match: 7. Germline CDR1 reads SGDLS; CDR2 reads YYNGEE. This CDR3 spans 15 amino acids. DNA for the CDR3: TGTGCCAGCAGCGGAACGAACAGGGGGCTCTACGAGCAGTACTTC. The encoded protein is CASSGTNRGLYEQYF.

The chain uses TRBV7-9 and TRBJ1-3; perhaps TRBD1 as D (5 bases). Germline V gives CDR1 SEHNR, CDR2 FQNEAQ (reference sequence). This CDR3 has 13 residues. Trimming pared 5 bases from V and 4 bases from J, leaving 9 bases between. The DNA for the CDR3 is TGTGCCAGCAGCGAACGACAGGGAAACACCATATATTTT. This encodes CASSERQGNTIYF.